A selection of T cell receptor beta chains follows, all from one sample in a study of neurological immune-mediated disorders. Via MiXCR, TCRdb re-called the 5' RACE reads, giving one row per CDR3 protein. The sample yields tens of thousands of distinct CDR3 sequences, less than 4% seen once. Specimen: PBMCs. All receptors come from a woman aged 50 to 65 with multiple sclerosis. The CDR3 runs from the conserved cysteine through the conserved F or W. Fields, in order: V gene, J gene, D gene, clone size, CDR3 DNA, CDR3 protein. A D gene is named only where the DNA matches it firmly. Size is stated for part of the rows, as once, few or many counts, or as a class when the clone is expanded.

TRBV14	TRBJ1-2	NA	NA	TGTGCCAGCAGCCAAGTAGGCAATCCCGGCTACACCTTC	CASSQVGNPGYTF
TRBV12-3/TRBV12-4	TRBJ2-1	TRBD2	many	TGTGCCAGCAGGCCCTCCGGGACTAGCGGGAAGAATGAGCAGTTCTTC	CASRPSGTSGKNEQFF
TRBV7-9	TRBJ2-7	NA	many	TGTGCCAGCAGCTCGATCAGGGATACCTACGAGCAGTACTTC	CASSSIRDTYEQYF
TRBV7-9	TRBJ2-7	NA	many	TGTGCCAGCAGCTTAGTCGTGGGAGTGGTATACGAGCAGTACTTC	CASSLVVGVVYEQYF
TRBV6-2/TRBV6-3	TRBJ2-7	TRBD2	many	TGTGCCAGCAGTCACCGGACTAGCGGGAGGGTTCTAAGCTCCTACGAGCAGTACTTC	CASSHRTSGRVLSSYEQYF
TRBV24-1	TRBJ1-2	NA	many	TGTGCCACCAGTGACCGGGGGAACTATGGCTACACCTTC	CATSDRGNYGYTF
TRBV6-2/TRBV6-3	TRBJ2-7	NA	many	TGTGCCAGCAGTTACATGGGGAGCTCCTACGAGCAGTACTTC	CASSYMGSSYEQYF
TRBV10-3	TRBJ1-5	NA	many	TGTGCCATCAGTGAGTTTGTGGATAGCAATCAGCCCCAGAATTTT	CAISEFVDSNQPQNF
TRBV6-2/TRBV6-3	TRBJ2-2	NA	NA	TGTGCCAGCACCAACCCGCCCGCCGGGGAGCTGTTTTTT	CASTNPPAGELFF
TRBV4-3	TRBJ2-7	TRBD1	many	TGCGCCAGCAGCCAGGGGACAGGGGGTCTCTACGAGCAGTACTTC	CASSQGTGGLYEQYF
TRBV7-2	TRBJ2-7	NA	many	TGTGCCAGCAGCTTTAATGTATACGAGCAGTACTTC	CASSFNVYEQYF
TRBV15	TRBJ2-7	NA	many	TGTGCCACCAGCAGAGACCCGACAGATCCCTACGAGCAGTACTTC	CATSRDPTDPYEQYF
TRBV24-1	TRBJ2-2	NA	many	TGTGCCACCAGGGGAGGACAGATGAACACCGGGGAGCTGTTTTTT	CATRGGQMNTGELFF